Listed below are T cell receptor beta chains from one sample, sequenced in a study of blood T cells in healthy people across ages. TCRdb fed the 5' RACE reads into MiXCR, producing one record per CDR3 protein. The profile shows roughly 1.9 million distinct CDR3 sequences, roughly two fifths of them singletons. The sequencing sample was made of blood. The receptor source for this set is a human donor in good health. CDR3s include the opening cysteine and the closing phenylalanine or tryptophan. The D gene is left open where the match is weak. Some rows have no size entry. The others give once, few or many, or a class for an expanded clone.

>19|NA|TRBV4-3|TRBD2|TRBJ2-5
TGCGCCAGCAGCCAAGATGTACGGGGTTTCGTCCCGGGGGGAGAGACCCAGTACTTC
CASSQDVRGFVPGGETQYF
>14|NA|TRBV7-3|TRBD1|TRBJ2-3
TGTGCCAGCAAGGAGACAGGGGCTGGGGATACGCAGTATTTT
CASKETGAGDTQYF
>15|NA|TRBV9|TRBD1|TRBJ2-7
TGTGCCAGCAGCGTAGAGACAGGGAATTCCTACGAGCAGTACTTC
CASSVETGNSYEQYF
>16|few|TRBV20-1|TRBD2|TRBJ2-7
TGCAGTGCTAGTGGACTAGCGGGGGGGATCGGCTACGAGCAGTACTTC
CSASGLAGGIGYEQYF
>14|few|TRBV28|NA|TRBJ2-1
TGTGCCAGCAGAGTAGGGGGGGATAGGAATGAGCAGTTCTTC
CASRVGGDRNEQFF
>14|many|TRBV10-3|TRBD1|TRBJ1-2
TGTGCCATCAGCTGGGACAGGGACAGGGATGGCTACACCTTC
CAISWDRDRDGYTF
>13|once|TRBV12-3/TRBV12-4|NA|TRBJ2-1
TGTGCCAGCAGTCCAGGACGGCGCAATGAGCAGTTCTTC
CASSPGRRNEQFF
>17|NA|TRBV4-1|NA|TRBJ1-5
TGCGCCAGCAGCCAAGATCGGGGGGGACGCCAGGGGCAGCCCCAGCATTTT
CASSQDRGGRQGQPQHF
>13|NA|TRBV20-1|NA|TRBJ2-3
TGCAGTGCTGGCATCCAAATCACAGATACGCAGTATTTT
CSAGIQITDTQYF
>14|NA|TRBV7-2|NA|TRBJ1-5
TGTACCAGCAGCTTAAAGAGCGAGGGACAGCCCCAGCATTTT
CTSSLKSEGQPQHF
>14|few|TRBV29-1|NA|TRBJ2-3
TGCAGCTCCCCTAGGGGTCTTTCCTCAGATACGCAGTATTTT
CSSPRGLSSDTQYF
>14|few|TRBV7-2|NA|TRBJ1-4
TGTGCCAGCAGGGTACAGGAAACTAATGAAAAACTGTTTTTT
CASRVQETNEKLFF
>15|few|TRBV9|NA|TRBJ2-5
TGTGCCAGCAGCGTCCCCGGGACATCACAAGAGACCCAGTACTTC
CASSVPGTSQETQYF